Sequencing of this T cell receptor beta chain was carried out in a study of blood T cell repertoires in COVID-19. The table came from immunoSEQ multiplex PCR; TCRdb's copy has only in-frame clones and leaves some out. Here the sample spans about 440,000 clones, around 90% being singletons. The junction had 14 bases not matched to a gene; V was cut back by 5 bases and J by 3 bases. Per germline, CDR1 SEHNR and CDR2 FQNEAQ (reference sequence). This CDR3 region has 17 residues. Participants came from around 25 US areas, aged about 18 to 95 years. Recovered status applied to Cohort 3 donors who had two consecutive negative PCRs. It also applied to those with clearance or with symptom resolution.

The chain recombines TRBV7-9 with TRBJ1-1; 8 bases are shared with TRBD1. The TCR was taken from a man between 18 and 29 years old who had recovered from COVID-19. Sequencing was performed on PBMCs or T cells enriched from blood (not recorded which). The CDR3 DNA reads as TGTGCCAGCAGCCAGCCAAGAATGCAGGGACAGGACACTGAAGCTTTCTTT. It translates to CASSQPRMQGQDTEAFF.